The clone carrying this T cell receptor (beta chain) appeared once. These data come from a study of blood T cell repertoires in COVID-19. Across the whole study: The United States, Italy and Spain supplied acute and convalescent COVID-19 samples. In each case, the material was cDNA or gDNA derived from T cells, B-cell-depleted T cells, or PBMCs.

In the original workflow: Amplified reference gene primers provided the basis for estimating nucleated cell counts. Measured with immunoSEQ multiplex PCR; TCRdb has only the in-frame clones, and not every one. V, J and clone size are taken as reported in that table, and D and trimming were inferred from the DNA itself. The sample consists of more than 95,000 clones, around 86% of them appearing once. There are 15 residues in the CDR3. Germline-derived CDR1 and CDR2 are SNHLY and FYNNEI. The ends lost 2 bases at V and 3 bases at J; junction bases unmatched: 4. This receptor was identified in a human donor in a cohort sampled during active COVID-19. Sequencing was performed on peripheral blood. The chain is built from TRBV2 and TRBJ2-1, with 7 nucleotides matching TRBD1. CDR3 in amino acids: CASSELGQVYNEQFF. The CDR3 DNA sequence: TGTGCCAGCAGTGAACTCGGACAGGTCTACAATGAGCAGTTCTTC. The complete variable domain, with remaining parts taken from reference TRBV2 and TRBJ2-1, reads EPEVTQTPSHQVTQMGQEVILRCVPISNHLYFYWYRQILGQKVEFLVSFYNNEISEKSEIFDDQFSVERPDGSNFTLKIRSTKLEDSAMYFCASSELGQVYNEQFFGPGTRLTVL.